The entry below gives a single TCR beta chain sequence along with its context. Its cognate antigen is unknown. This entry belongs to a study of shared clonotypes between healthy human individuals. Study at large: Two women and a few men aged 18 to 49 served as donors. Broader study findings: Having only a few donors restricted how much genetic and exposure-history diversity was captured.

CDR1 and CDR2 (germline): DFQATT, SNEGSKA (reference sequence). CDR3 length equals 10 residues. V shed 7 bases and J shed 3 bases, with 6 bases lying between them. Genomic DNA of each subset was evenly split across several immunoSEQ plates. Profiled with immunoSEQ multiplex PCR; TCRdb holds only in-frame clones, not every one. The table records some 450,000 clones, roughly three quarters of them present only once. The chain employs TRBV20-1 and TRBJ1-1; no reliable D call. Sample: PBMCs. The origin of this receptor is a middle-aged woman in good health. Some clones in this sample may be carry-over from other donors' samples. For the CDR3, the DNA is TGCAGTGTGGCCTACACTGAAGCTTTCTTT. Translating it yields CSVAYTEAFF.